This TCR beta chain was observed in a study of cytomegalovirus exposure and HLA in healthy donors. Whole-study findings and limits: Later examination showed HLA-associated TCR beta chains had greater clonal expansion than equally common others.

As for this clone: What it binds is unknown.

Amplification used 60 Vbeta primers and 13 Jbeta primers. Clones were sequenced by immunoSEQ multiplex PCR, and TCRdb holds only the in-frame ones, with some missing. The data show 150,000 or so clones, about 80% seen once. The material sequenced was PBMCs. This TCR was sampled from a man between 25 and 39 years old in good health and CMV-seropositive.

The CDR3 loop is CAVRTSGGTDTQYF. The DNA of the CDR3 is TGTGCCGTCAGGACTAGCGGCGGCACAGATACGCAGTATTTT. The J gene is TRBJ2-3, the V gene TRBV19; 10 nucleotides match TRBD2. Germline V CDR1 and CDR2: LNHDA, SQIVND (reference sequence). J gave up 1 base and V 11 bases, and 6 bases lay outside the gene matches. The CDR3 spans 14 residues.